Below, 27 T cell receptor beta chains from the same sample are listed, as sequenced in a study of T cell changes during pregnancy in multiple sclerosis. Data came from immunoSEQ multiplex PCR; TCRdb stores just in-frame clones and leaves some out. The sample yields more than 65,000 clones, roughly 96% seen once. This specimen consisted of peripheral blood, obtained in the second trimester of pregnancy. These receptors all stem from a female donor with multiple sclerosis, enrolled in a pregnancy study.

This rearrangement joins TRBV10-2 to TRBJ2-1; D is unresolved. V lost 6 bases and J 7 bases, leaving 13 bases between the germline ends. CDR3 length: 13 amino acids. Germline V gene lookup returns CDR1 WSHSY and CDR2 SAAADI. The CDR3 sequence is CASSNSPRNEQFF. CDR3 DNA sequence: TGCGCCAGCAGCAACTCCCCTCGAAATGAGCAGTTCTTC.

This chain connects TRBV27 to TRBJ2-1; 13 bases agree with TRBD2. With 3 bases clipped from V and 5 bases from J, the junction kept 13 bases outside the gene matches. The germline V gene has CDR1 MNHEY and CDR2 SMNVEV (reference sequence). The CDR3 length is 19 residues. The CDR3 nucleotides are TGTGCCAGCAGTTTTGTCTACGAGGGACTAGCGGGATACCACAATGAGCAGTTCTTC. It codes for CASSFVYEGLAGYHNEQFF.

CDR3 amino acids: CAWSGTRGNTIYF. DNA for the CDR3: TGTGCCTGGAGTGGTACTAGGGGAAACACCATATATTTT. The chain employs TRBV30 and TRBJ1-3; no clear D. The CDR3 length is 13 residues. Germline loops: CDR1 GTSNPN, CDR2 SVGIG (reference sequence). V dropped 1 base and J dropped 4 bases, with 8 bases sitting between them.

The rearrangement uses TRBV29-1 and TRBJ2-2; 10 bases map to TRBD2. V shed 1 base, J shed 5 bases, and the junction held 7 bases outside the gene matches. CDR1 is SQVTM and CDR2 is ANQGSEA in the germline V gene. This CDR3 contains 16 residues. CDR3 residues: CSVEGLSGRTTGELFF. CDR3 nucleotide sequence: TGCAGCGTTGAAGGGCTTAGCGGGAGGACTACCGGGGAGCTGTTTTTT.

The chain has TRBV6-1 and TRBJ2-3; possible D gene TRBD1, 6 bases. Per germline, CDR1 MNHNS and CDR2 SASEGT. Trimming removed 6 bases at V and 0 bases at J, with 13 bases between. The CDR3 runs to 15 residues. The CDR3 reads CASSPDSYSTDTQYF. CDR3 in DNA: TGTGCCAGCAGCCCGGACAGCTATAGCACAGATACGCAGTATTTT.

The CDR3 DNA is TGCGCCAGCAGCCAAGACGAGCGGCCGAACACCGGGGAGCTGTTTTTT. Protein product: CASSQDERPNTGELFF. J is TRBJ2-2 and V is TRBV4-1; D may be TRBD2 (5 bases). V lost 0 bases, J lost 0 bases, and 8 bases lay in between. The CDR3 spans 16 residues. Germline CDR1 is MGHRA and CDR2 is YSYEKL.

The rearrangement uses TRBV28 and TRBJ2-7, with TRBD1 as a possible D gene (5 bases). The germline gives CDR1 MDHEN, CDR2 SYDVKM. Trimming left V 5 bases short and J 4 bases short, with 9 bases between. The CDR3 runs to 12 residues. CDR3 DNA sequence: TGTGCCAGCAGTGCAGGGATGTACGAGCAGTACTTC. As protein: CASSAGMYEQYF.

J is TRBJ1-5 and V is TRBV12-5, with a weak D call TRBD1 (5 bases). The CDR3 covers 20 residues. V lost 2 bases to trimming and J lost 2 bases, with 25 bases between them. The germline gives CDR1 LGHNT, CDR2 FRNRAP. CDR3 sequence: CASGLRPVPVPRGGNQPQHF. CDR3 nucleotide sequence: TGTGCTAGTGGTTTGAGGCCGGTGCCTGTACCCCGGGGGGGCAATCAGCCCCAGCATTTT.

The chain is built from TRBV28 and TRBJ2-1, with a tentative D call TRBD1 (6 bases). Trimming shortened V by 3 bases and J by 2 bases, and 14 bases separated the two germline ends. Germline V gene sequence: CDR1 MDHEN, CDR2 SYDVKM. The CDR3 has 16 residues. Written as DNA, the CDR3 is TGTGCCAGCAGTTTTCTAACAGGGATCGCCTACAATGAGCAGTTCTTC. As protein: CASSFLTGIAYNEQFF.

The chain is built from TRBV11-2 and TRBJ2-7; D is possibly TRBD1 (6 bases). Trimming stripped 1 base from V and 6 bases from J, with 10 bases between. CDR1 and CDR2 from the germline V gene are SGHAT and FQNNGV. The CDR3 loop spans 13 amino acids. DNA of the CDR3: TGTGCCAGCAGCTTAGCAGGGGTCCGCGAGCAGTACTTC. Its protein is CASSLAGVREQYF.

The chain recombines TRBV7-7 with TRBJ2-1; D is ambiguous. Per germline, CDR1 SSHAT and CDR2 FNYEAQ (reference sequence). The V end lost 2 bases, the J end lost 6 bases, and 8 bases lay between the germline ends. The length of the CDR3 is 13 residues. Written as DNA, the CDR3 is TGTGCCAGCAGCTTAAGCGCTATCAATGAGCAGTTCTTC. It codes for CASSLSAINEQFF. Full variable domain (outside the CDR3, taken from reference TRBV7-7 and TRBJ2-1): GAGVSQSPRYKVTKRGQDVTLRCDPISSHATLYWYQQALGQGPEFLTYFNYEAQPDKSGLPSDRFSAERPEGSISTLTIQRTEQRDSAMYRCASSLSAINEQFFGPGTRLTVL.

The rearrangement joins TRBV6-4 to TRBJ2-1; D may be TRBD2 (5 bases). Germline V CDR1 and CDR2: MRHNA, SNTAGT. This CDR3 has 13 residues. The ends were cut back, 7 bases at V and 1 base at J, with 8 bases in the middle. CDR3 in amino acids: CASKGGSYNEQFF. The DNA of the CDR3 is TGTGCCAGCAAGGGCGGGTCCTACAATGAGCAGTTCTTC.

The chain has TRBV30 and TRBJ2-1, with D unresolved. Germline-derived CDR1 and CDR2 are GTSNPN and SVGIG (reference sequence). V lost 0 bases and J lost 4, with 7 bases in between. The CDR3 runs to 13 residues. The CDR3: CAWSVYGYNEQFF. The CDR3 DNA reads TGTGCCTGGAGTGTATACGGTTACAATGAGCAGTTCTTC.

The rearrangement joins TRBV13 to TRBJ2-1; weak D call: TRBD2 (6 bases). The CDR3 runs to 14 residues. V dropped 5 bases and J dropped 3 bases, with 11 bases sitting between them. Germline CDR1 is PRHDT and CDR2 is FYEKMQ (reference sequence). The DNA for the CDR3 is TGTGCCAGCAGCCCTCCGCGGGGCTACAATGAGCAGTTCTTC. Its protein is CASSPPRGYNEQFF.

The CDR3 DNA reads TGTGCCAGCAGCTTAGATCCGGGACAGAATGAGCAGTTCTTC. The encoded protein is CASSLDPGQNEQFF. The chain has TRBV11-2 and TRBJ2-1; 7 bases are shared with TRBD1. With V trimmed by 0 bases and J by 7 bases, 3 bases remained unmatched. This CDR3 is built from 14 residues. Germline V CDR1 and CDR2: SGHAT, FQNNGV.

This chain joins TRBV25-1 and TRBJ1-1; D perhaps matches TRBD1 (6 bases). V lost 6 bases to trimming and J lost 0 bases, with 11 bases between them. CDR3 length equals 14 residues. Germline lookup yields CDR1 MGHDK and CDR2 SYGVNS. CDR3: CASSKQGVNTEAFF. The CDR3 region has the DNA TGTGCCAGCAGCAAACAGGGTGTGAACACTGAAGCTTTCTTT.

In DNA, the CDR3 is TGTGCCAGCAGCCCGGGCAGTCCAGGGGCCAGTGAGCAGTTCTTC. Its translation is CASSPGSPGASEQFF. The V and J genes are TRBV4-2 and TRBJ2-1; tentative D call: TRBD1 (6 bases). Germline CDR1 and CDR2: LGHNA and YNFKEQ. Trimming stripped 4 bases from V and 9 bases from J, with 19 bases between. This CDR3 is built from 15 residues.

The chain is built from TRBV4-1 and TRBJ2-5; D is perhaps TRBD2 (6 bases). Trimming pared 0 bases from V and 0 bases from J, leaving 8 bases between. This CDR3 has 15 amino acids. Germline CDR1 MGHRA, CDR2 YSYEKL. The CDR3 DNA sequence: TGCGCCAGCAGCCAAGATCGGGGGTACCAAGAGACCCAGTACTTC. Translating gives CASSQDRGYQETQYF.

The chain joins TRBV5-1 to TRBJ1-2; D is perhaps TRBD1 (5 bases). The CDR3 runs 14 residues. Trimming shortened V by 1 base and J by 3 bases, and 10 bases separated the two germline ends. Germline V gene sequence: CDR1 SGHRS, CDR2 YFSETQ. CDR3 coding DNA: TGCGCCAGCAGCTTGAGGGGAAAAGACTATGGCTACACCTTC. Encoded protein: CASSLRGKDYGYTF. The variable domain in full, with the rest retrieved from reference TRBV5-1 and TRBJ1-2, is KAGVTQTPRYLIKTRGQQVTLSCSPISGHRSVSWYQQTPGQGLQFLFEYFSETQRNKGNFPGRFSGRQFSNSRSEMNVSTLELGDSALYLCASSLRGKDYGYTFGSGTRLTVV.

The chain carries TRBV28 and TRBJ1-1; D is unclear. CDR1 is MDHEN, CDR2 SYDVKM, per germline. V was cut by 3 bases and J by 1 base, with 9 bases left in between. CDR3 size: 14 residues. CDR3 sequence: CASSFFQQNTEAFF. CDR3 coding DNA: TGTGCCAGCAGTTTTTTCCAACAGAACACTGAAGCTTTCTTT.

V usage is TRBV5-4 and J usage is TRBJ2-3; TRBD1 matches 8 bases. After removal of 4 bases from V and 3 bases from J, the junction contained 4 bases not matched to a gene. The CDR3 totals 14 residues. Germline V gene data show CDR1 as SGHNT and CDR2 as YYREEE (reference sequence). The CDR3 here is CASSTGQATDTQYF. The CDR3 DNA reads as TGTGCCAGCAGCACGGGACAGGCTACAGATACGCAGTATTTT.

The rearrangement links TRBV18 to TRBJ2-1; 8 bases match TRBD1. The CDR3 length is 16 residues. V shed 2 bases, J shed 4 bases, and the junction held 7 bases outside the gene matches. Per germline, CDR1 KGHSH and CDR2 LQKENI. CDR3 coding DNA: TGTGCCAGCTCACCAAGGACAGGGACCCGGTACAATGAGCAGTTCTTC. Translated: CASSPRTGTRYNEQFF.

V gene TRBV7-8 combines with J gene TRBJ2-3; 8 nucleotides align to TRBD2. The junction had 6 bases not matched to a gene; V was cut back by 7 bases and J by 0 bases. The germline gives CDR1 SGHVS, CDR2 FQNEAQ. The length of the CDR3 is 15 residues. This CDR3 is CASTERESSTDTQYF. For the CDR3, the DNA is TGTGCCAGCACCGAGCGGGAGAGTAGCACAGATACGCAGTATTTT.

The V gene is TRBV19, the J gene TRBJ2-1, with 9 nucleotides matching TRBD2. Germline V gene data show CDR1 as LNHDA and CDR2 as SQIVND (reference sequence). V gave up 2 bases and J gave up 13 bases; unmatched junction bases: 9. The CDR3 runs 14 residues. The CDR3: CASSIMGTSLPQFF. CDR3 in DNA: TGTGCCAGTAGTATAATGGGGACTAGCCTACCTCAGTTCTTC.

V and J are TRBV4-2 and TRBJ2-3; TRBD2 aligns across 9 bases. CDR3 length: 15 residues. Germline loops: CDR1 LGHNA, CDR2 YNFKEQ. V was pared by 3 bases and J by 5 bases, with 6 bases of the junction left unmatched. CDR3 in amino acids: CASSQAGGPVDTQYF. In DNA form, the CDR3 reads TGTGCCAGCAGCCAGGCGGGAGGGCCCGTAGATACGCAGTATTTT.

The chain recombines TRBV5-4 with TRBJ2-5, with TRBD1 as a possible D gene (7 bases). The length of the CDR3 is 15 residues. V dropped 0 bases and J dropped 3 bases, with 12 bases sitting between them. From germline, CDR1 is SGHNT and CDR2 YYREEE (reference sequence). The CDR3 sequence is CASSLAGRGEETQYF. The CDR3 bases are TGTGCCAGCAGCTTGGCGGGCAGGGGGGAAGAGACCCAGTACTTC.

The V gene is TRBV2, the J gene TRBJ2-1; 10 bases match TRBD1. This CDR3 contains 14 residues. The V gene's germline CDR1 is SNHLY and CDR2 FYNNEI. V trimming: 1 base; J trimming: 8 bases; junction bases outside the gene matches: 2. The CDR3 reads CASSEGTGGDEQFF. The DNA for the CDR3 is TGTGCCAGCAGTGAAGGGACAGGGGGTGATGAGCAGTTCTTC.